This TCR beta chain was captured by sequencing in a study of OX40 agonist ivuxolimab in advanced cancers. In this sample, this clone turned up once. There are 13 residues in the CDR3. V lost 4 bases, J lost 5 bases, and 11 bases lay in between. Germline lookup yields CDR1 MNHEY and CDR2 SVGAGI. This table comes from immunoSEQ multiplex PCR, and its TCRdb copy is limited to in-frame clones, with some not included. This table holds some 80,000 clones, 94% found once. A history of autoimmune disease or systemic immunosuppression excluded patients. This receptor was identified in an adult with an advanced solid tumor such as melanoma, head and neck, liver or kidney cancer. The chain employs TRBV6-5 and TRBJ1-2; D not certain. The material sequenced was CD4+ or CD8+ T cells sorted from blood, taken in a trial of the OX40 agonist ivuxolimab. CDR3 region: CASSLEIGYGYTF. The CDR3 nucleotides are TGTGCCAGCAGTTTGGAGATTGGGTATGGCTACACCTTC.